This is a list of T cell receptor beta chains from one sample in a study of blood T cells in healthy people across ages. TCRdb independently ran MiXCR on the 5' RACE reads; one entry per CDR3 protein. The table lists approximately 690,000 distinct CDR3 sequences, over 40% of them singletons. The sample taken for sequencing was blood. The receptor set was obtained from a man aged 80 or over in good health. Each CDR3 is given with its conserved first and last residue. The D gene is left open where the match is weak. Size is omitted from some rows. Given values are once, few, many or a class for expanded clones.

clone size,D gene,J gene,V gene,CDR3 DNA,CDR3 protein
once,TRBD1,TRBJ1-2,TRBV7-2,TGTGCCAGCAGCTTAGCGATCGGGACAGCTAACTATGGCTACACCTTC,CASSLAIGTANYGYTF
.,.,TRBJ1-5,TRBV20-1,TGCAGTGCTAGAGACGATAGGACTCATCAGCCCCAGCATTTT,CSARDDRTHQPQHF
.,TRBD1,TRBJ2-5,TRBV13,TGTGCCAGCAGCCCGGACAGGGGGCAGGAAGAGACCCAGTACTTC,CASSPDRGQEETQYF
.,.,TRBJ2-7,TRBV29-1,TGCAGCGTTCGGTCTACAGGGCAAAGAGGTATCAATGAGCAGTACTTC,CSVRSTGQRGINEQYF
.,.,TRBJ2-1,TRBV3-1,TGTGCCAGCAGCCAAGGGGGCGCGGGTAAATCCTACAATGAGCAGTTCTTC,CASSQGGAGKSYNEQFF
few,.,TRBJ2-7,TRBV7-2,TGTGCCAGCAGCCGAACTACCTACGAGCAGTACTTC,CASSRTTYEQYF
once,.,TRBJ2-7,TRBV5-6,TGTGCCAGCAGCCCCACACCTGGACACCACGAGCAGTACTTC,CASSPTPGHHEQYF
.,.,TRBJ2-3,TRBV24-1,TGTGCCACCAGTGGTGGCCCTGATACGCAGTATTTT,CATSGGPDTQYF
.,.,TRBJ1-2,TRBV6-2/TRBV6-3,TGTGCCAGCAGTTTCTTTTCGGACTACACCTTC,CASSFFSDYTF
many,TRBD2,TRBJ2-1,TRBV5-1,TGCGCCAGCAGCTGGGGACTAGAGAAAGCGGAGCAGTTCTTC,CASSWGLEKAEQFF
.,.,TRBJ2-6,TRBV7-9,TGTGCCAGCAGCTCCTCATCGCGGAGAGGCACTGGGGCCAACGTCCTGACTTTC,CASSSSSRRGTGANVLTF
once,TRBD1,TRBJ2-5,TRBV6-1,TGTGCCAGCAGCGATGCGACAGGGGGCCAAGAGACCCAGTACTTC,CASSDATGGQETQYF
few,.,TRBJ2-7,TRBV6-4,TGTGCCAGCAGACCAGCGTTTGCGGGCTACGAGCAGTACTTC,CASRPAFAGYEQYF
.,.,TRBJ2-2,TRBV20-1,TGCAGTGCTGAACAGGGCGGGGAGCTGTTTTTT,CSAEQGGELFF
few,TRBD2,TRBJ2-5,TRBV12-3/TRBV12-4,TGTGCCAGCAGACCACTTGGGGGGGACTACCAAGAGACCCAGTACTTC,CASRPLGGDYQETQYF
once,TRBD2,TRBJ2-5,TRBV27,TGTGCCAGCGTCTCGAAACCGGGACTAGCGGGGCAAGAGACCCAGTACTTC,CASVSKPGLAGQETQYF
few,TRBD2,TRBJ2-1,TRBV20-1,TGCAGTGCTAGACTAGCGGGTCGGTACAATGAGCAGTTCTTC,CSARLAGRYNEQFF
few,.,TRBJ1-2,TRBV20-1,TGCAGTGCTAGAGGGCAGCATAACTATGGCTACACCTTC,CSARGQHNYGYTF
.,.,TRBJ1-2,TRBV7-2,TGTGCCAGCAGCTTCGCCGAGCCCCCTAACTATGGCTACACCTTC,CASSFAEPPNYGYTF
.,.,TRBJ2-1,TRBV6-2/TRBV6-3,TGTGCCAGTGCTGAACTGGGGTCGGGGCAGTTCTTC,CASAELGSGQFF
few,TRBD2,TRBJ2-1,TRBV7-3,TGTGCCAGCAGCTTAGGTATAGCGGGAGGGGACGATGAGCAGTTCTTC,CASSLGIAGGDDEQFF
few,.,TRBJ1-1,TRBV5-1,TGCGCCAGCAGCACCGGGGGGGGGCGAACTGAAGCTTTCTTT,CASSTGGGRTEAFF
.,.,TRBJ2-6,TRBV20-1,TGCAGTGCCCAACAGGTTGGGGGCTCTGGGGCCAACGTCCTGACTTTC,CSAQQVGGSGANVLTF
many,TRBD1,TRBJ2-1,TRBV4-1,TGCGCCAGCAGCCAAGAATCGGACAGGACCTCGCGGGTGAATGAGCAGTTCTTC,CASSQESDRTSRVNEQFF
.,.,TRBJ1-1,TRBV6-1,TGTGCCAGCAGTGACGACCCGCGGAACAGCCCTTTAGGCACTGAAGCTTTCTTT,CASSDDPRNSPLGTEAFF